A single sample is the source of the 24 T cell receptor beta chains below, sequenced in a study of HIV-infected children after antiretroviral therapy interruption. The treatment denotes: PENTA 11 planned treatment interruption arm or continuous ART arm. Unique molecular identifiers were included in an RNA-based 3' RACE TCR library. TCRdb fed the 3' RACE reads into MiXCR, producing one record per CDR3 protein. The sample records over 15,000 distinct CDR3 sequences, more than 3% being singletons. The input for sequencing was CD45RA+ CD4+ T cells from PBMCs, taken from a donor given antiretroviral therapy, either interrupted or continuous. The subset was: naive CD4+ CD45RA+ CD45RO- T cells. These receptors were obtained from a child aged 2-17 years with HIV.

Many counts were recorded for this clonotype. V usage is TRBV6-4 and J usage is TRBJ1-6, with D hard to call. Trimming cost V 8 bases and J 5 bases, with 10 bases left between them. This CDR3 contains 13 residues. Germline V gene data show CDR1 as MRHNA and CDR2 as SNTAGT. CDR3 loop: CASARDNNSPLHF. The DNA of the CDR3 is TGTGCCAGCGCTCGGGATAATAATTCACCCCTCCACTTT.

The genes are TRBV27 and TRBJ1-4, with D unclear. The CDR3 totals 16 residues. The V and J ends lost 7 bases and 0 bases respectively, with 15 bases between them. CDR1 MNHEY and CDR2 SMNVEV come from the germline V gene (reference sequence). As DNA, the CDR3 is TGTGCCAGCAAGGAGGGAGACGGGGCAACTAATGAAAAACTGTTTTTT. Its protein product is CASKEGDGATNEKLFF.

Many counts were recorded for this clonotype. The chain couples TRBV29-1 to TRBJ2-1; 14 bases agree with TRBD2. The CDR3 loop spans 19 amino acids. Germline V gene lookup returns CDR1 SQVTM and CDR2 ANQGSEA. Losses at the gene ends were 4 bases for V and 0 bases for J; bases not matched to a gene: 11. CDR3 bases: TGCAGCGTTGCCCCCTGGACTAGCGGGGGGCCCGACTCCTACAATGAGCAGTTCTTC. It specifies CSVAPWTSGGPDSYNEQFF.

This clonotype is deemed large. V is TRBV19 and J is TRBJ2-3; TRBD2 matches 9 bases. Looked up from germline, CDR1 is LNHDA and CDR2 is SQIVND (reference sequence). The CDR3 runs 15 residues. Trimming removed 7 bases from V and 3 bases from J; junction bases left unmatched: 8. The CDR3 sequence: CASTSSGSWTDTQYF. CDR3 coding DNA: TGTGCCAGTACAAGTAGCGGGAGCTGGACAGATACGCAGTATTTT.

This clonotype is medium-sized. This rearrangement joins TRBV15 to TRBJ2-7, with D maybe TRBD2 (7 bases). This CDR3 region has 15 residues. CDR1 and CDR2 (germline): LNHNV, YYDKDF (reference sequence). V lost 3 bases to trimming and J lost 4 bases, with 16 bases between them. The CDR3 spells CATSRRGGAQYEQYF. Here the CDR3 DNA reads TGTGCCACCAGCAGGAGGGGGGGGGCCCAATACGAGCAGTACTTC.

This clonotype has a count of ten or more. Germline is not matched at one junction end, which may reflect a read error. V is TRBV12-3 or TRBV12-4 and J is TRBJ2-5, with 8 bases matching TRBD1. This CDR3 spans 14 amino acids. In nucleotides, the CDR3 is TGTGCAAGCAGCTCCGGACAGGGCCAAGACACCCAGTACTTT. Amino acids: CASSSGQGQDTQYF.

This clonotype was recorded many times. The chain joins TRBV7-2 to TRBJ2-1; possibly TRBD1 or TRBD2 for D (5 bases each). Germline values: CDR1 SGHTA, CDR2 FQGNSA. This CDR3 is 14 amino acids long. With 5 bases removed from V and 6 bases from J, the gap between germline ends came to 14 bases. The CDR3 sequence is CASSPRDGRNEQFF. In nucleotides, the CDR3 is TGTGCCAGCAGCCCACGGGACGGACGCAATGAGCAGTTCTTC.

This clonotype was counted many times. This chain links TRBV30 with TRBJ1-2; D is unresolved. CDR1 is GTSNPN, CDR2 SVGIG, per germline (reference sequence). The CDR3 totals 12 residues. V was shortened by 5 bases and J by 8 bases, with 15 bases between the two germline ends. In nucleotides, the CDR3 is TGTGCCTGGCAGCGTGGGGTTAACGGCTACACCTTC. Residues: CAWQRGVNGYTF.

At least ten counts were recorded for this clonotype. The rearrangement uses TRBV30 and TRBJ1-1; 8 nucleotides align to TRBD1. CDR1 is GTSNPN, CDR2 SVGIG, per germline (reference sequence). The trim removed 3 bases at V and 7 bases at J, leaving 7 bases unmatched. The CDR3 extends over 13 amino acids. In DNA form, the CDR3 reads TGTGCCTGGAGGGGACAGGCCTCGGGTGAAGCTTTCTTT. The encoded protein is CAWRGQASGEAFF.

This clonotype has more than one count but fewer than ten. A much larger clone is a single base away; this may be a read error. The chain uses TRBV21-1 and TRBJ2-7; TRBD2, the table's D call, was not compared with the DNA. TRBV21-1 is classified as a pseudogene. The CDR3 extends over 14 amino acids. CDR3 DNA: TGTGCCAGCAGCATAGAGTCCGGGCCCTACGAGCAGTACTTC. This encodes CASSIESGPYEQYF.

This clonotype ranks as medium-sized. The DNA of the CDR3 is TGTGCCAGTAGTATACGGGACAGGTTCCCCCAACGGGATACGCAGTATTTT. Translation: CASSIRDRFPQRDTQYF. The chain is built from TRBV19 and TRBJ2-3, with 8 positions matching TRBD1. J gave up 6 bases and V 2 bases, and 13 bases lay outside the gene matches. This CDR3 comprises 17 residues. In germline, CDR1 is LNHDA, CDR2 SQIVND (reference sequence).

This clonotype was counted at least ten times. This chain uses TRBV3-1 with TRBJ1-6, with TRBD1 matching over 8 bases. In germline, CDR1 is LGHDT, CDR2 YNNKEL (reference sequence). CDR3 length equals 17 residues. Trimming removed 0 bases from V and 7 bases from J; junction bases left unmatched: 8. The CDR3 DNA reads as TGTGCCAGCAGCCAAGATCGGGCAGGGGGCGTGAATTCACCCCTCCACTTT. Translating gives CASSQDRAGGVNSPLHF.

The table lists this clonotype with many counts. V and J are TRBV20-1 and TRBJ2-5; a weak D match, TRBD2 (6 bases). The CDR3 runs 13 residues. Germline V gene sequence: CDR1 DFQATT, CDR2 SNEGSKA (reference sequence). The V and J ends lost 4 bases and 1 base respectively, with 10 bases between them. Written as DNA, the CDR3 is TGCAGTGCTACGTGGACTACCCAAGAGACCCAGTACTTC. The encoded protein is CSATWTTQETQYF.

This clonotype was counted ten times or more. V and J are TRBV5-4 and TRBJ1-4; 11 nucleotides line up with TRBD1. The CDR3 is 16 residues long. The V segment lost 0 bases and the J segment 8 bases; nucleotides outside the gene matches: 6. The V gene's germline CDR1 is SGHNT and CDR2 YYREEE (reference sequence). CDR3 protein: CASSLAGTGGGEKLFF. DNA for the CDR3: TGTGCCAGCAGCTTGGCCGGGACAGGGGGTGGAGAAAAACTGTTTTTT.

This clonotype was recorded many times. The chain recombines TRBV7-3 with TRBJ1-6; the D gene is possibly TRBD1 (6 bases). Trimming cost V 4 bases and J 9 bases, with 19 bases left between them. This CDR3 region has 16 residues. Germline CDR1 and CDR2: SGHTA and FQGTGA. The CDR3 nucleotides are TGTGCCAGCAGCTACGGCTCAGCGGGGGCAGGTTCACCCCTCCACTTT. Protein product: CASSYGSAGAGSPLHF.

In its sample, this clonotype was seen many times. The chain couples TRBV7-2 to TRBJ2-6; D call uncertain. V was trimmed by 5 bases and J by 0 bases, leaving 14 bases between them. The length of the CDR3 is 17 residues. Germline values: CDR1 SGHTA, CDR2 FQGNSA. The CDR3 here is CASSHPVGTSGANVLTF. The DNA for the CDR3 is TGTGCCAGCAGCCACCCGGTCGGAACCTCTGGGGCCAACGTCCTGACTTTC.

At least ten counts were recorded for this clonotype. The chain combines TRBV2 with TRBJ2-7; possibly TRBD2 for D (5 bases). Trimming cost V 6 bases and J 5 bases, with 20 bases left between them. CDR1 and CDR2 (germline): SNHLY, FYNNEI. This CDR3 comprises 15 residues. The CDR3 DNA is TGTGCCAGCAGGAAACAGCGCGGGCAGGACCACGAGCAGTACTTC. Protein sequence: CASRKQRGQDHEQYF.

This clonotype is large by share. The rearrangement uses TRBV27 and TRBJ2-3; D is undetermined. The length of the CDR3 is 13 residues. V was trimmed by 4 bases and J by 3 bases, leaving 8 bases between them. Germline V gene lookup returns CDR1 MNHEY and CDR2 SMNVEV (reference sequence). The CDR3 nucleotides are TGTGCCAGCAGTTCCCCCCCGACAGATACGCAGTATTTT. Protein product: CASSSPPTDTQYF.

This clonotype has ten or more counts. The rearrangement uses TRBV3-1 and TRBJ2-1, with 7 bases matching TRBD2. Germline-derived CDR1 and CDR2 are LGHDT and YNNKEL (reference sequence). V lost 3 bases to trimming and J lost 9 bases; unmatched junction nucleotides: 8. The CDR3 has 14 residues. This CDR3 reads CASSHSQGGSEQFF. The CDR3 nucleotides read TGTGCCAGCAGCCATTCTCAGGGAGGGAGTGAGCAGTTCTTC.

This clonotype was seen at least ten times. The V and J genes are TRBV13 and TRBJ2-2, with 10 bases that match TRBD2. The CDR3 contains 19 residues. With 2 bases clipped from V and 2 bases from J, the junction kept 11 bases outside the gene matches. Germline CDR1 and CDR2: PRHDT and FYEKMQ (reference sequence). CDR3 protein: CASSLQGLAGAINTGELFF. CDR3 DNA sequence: TGTGCCAGCAGCTTACAGGGGCTAGCGGGGGCCATTAACACCGGGGAGCTGTTTTTT.

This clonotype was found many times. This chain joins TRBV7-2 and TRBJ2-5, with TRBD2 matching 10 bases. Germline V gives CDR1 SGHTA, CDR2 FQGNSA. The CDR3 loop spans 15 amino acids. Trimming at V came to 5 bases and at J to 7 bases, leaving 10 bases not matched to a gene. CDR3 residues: CASSQRTSGVVTQYF. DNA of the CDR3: TGTGCCAGCAGCCAACGTACTAGCGGGGTTGTGACCCAGTACTTC.

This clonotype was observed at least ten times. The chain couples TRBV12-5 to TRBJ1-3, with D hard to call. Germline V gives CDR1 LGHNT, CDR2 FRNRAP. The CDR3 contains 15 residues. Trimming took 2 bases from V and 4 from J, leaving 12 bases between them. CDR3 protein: CASGLFGLLGNTIYF. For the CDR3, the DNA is TGTGCTAGTGGTTTGTTCGGACTACTCGGAAACACCATATATTTT. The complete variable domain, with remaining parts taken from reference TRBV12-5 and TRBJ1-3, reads DARVTQTPRHKVTEMGQEVTMRCQPILGHNTVFWYRQTMMQGLELLAYFRNRAPLDDSGMPKDRFSAEMPDATLATLKIQPSEPRDSAVYFCASGLFGLLGNTIYFGEGSWLTVV.

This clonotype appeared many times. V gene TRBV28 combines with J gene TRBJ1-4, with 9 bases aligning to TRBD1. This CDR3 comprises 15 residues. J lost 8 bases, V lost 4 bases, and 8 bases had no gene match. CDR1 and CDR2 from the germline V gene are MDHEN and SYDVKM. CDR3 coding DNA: TGTGCCAGCAGTTCCTCACAGGGGGCAGGAGAAAAACTGTTTTTT. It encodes CASSSSQGAGEKLFF.

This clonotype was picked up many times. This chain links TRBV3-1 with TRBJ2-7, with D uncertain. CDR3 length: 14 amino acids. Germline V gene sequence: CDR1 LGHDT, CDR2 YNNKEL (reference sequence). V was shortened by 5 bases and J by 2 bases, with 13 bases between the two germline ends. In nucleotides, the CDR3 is TGTGCCAGCAGCGGACGGAGCCTGACCTACGAGCAGTACTTC. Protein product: CASSGRSLTYEQYF.